This T cell receptor (beta chain) was found in a study of graft-versus-host responses after intestinal transplantation. Study as a whole: Once they had received anti-thymocyte globulin induction, all recipients took tacrolimus and steroids for approximately 3 years.

This CDR3 region has 14 residues. Germline CDR1 reads SGHVS; CDR2 reads FNYEAQ. V was shortened by 1 base and J by 1 base, with 8 bases between the two germline ends. Study-level points and caveats: The study found high graft-versus-host to host-versus-graft clonal ratios in allografts of patients with graft-donor T cell macrochimerism. Analysis identified GvH clones in recipient marrow, with some appearing first in ileum or blood. GvH clone levels peaked in circulation, and this peak was associated with early post-transplant HvG declines.

Assay used: immunoSEQ multiplex PCR; TCRdb lists only in-frame clones, some missing. The sample includes approximately 58,000 clones, roughly 90% seen only once; the top ten take around 1.5%. Notes on this clone: Antigen unknown.

This TCR was recovered from a human patient who received an intestinal transplant, so some T cells may come from the graft donor. This specimen was PBMCs, taken 26 days after transplant. The chain employs TRBV7-6 and TRBJ2-7; D is perhaps TRBD1 (6 bases). The CDR3 loop reads CASSLEGESYEQYF. CDR3 in DNA: TGTGCCAGCAGCTTAGAGGGGGAGTCCTACGAGCAGTACTTC.